This T cell receptor beta chain was captured in a study of early T cells in non-severe SARS-CoV-2 infection. Study-level information: Investigators sequenced bulk RNA drawn from unsorted whole blood, and chains remained unpaired.

Findings of the study overall: The VDJdb matching leaned toward anti-spike CD8 responses and overlooked private and CD4 specificities.

This clonotype occurred a few times. The antigen is undetermined. The CDR3 has 16 residues. Trimming left V 5 bases short and J 7 bases short, with 22 bases between. Each single cDNA molecule received a unique molecular identifier. From the 5' RACE reads, TCRdb called clonotypes with MiXCR, one entry per CDR3 protein. The data show about 81,000 distinct CDR3 sequences, with more than 13% seen just once and approximately 11% held by the top ten. This sequence was found in an adult who was a healthcare worker with PCR-confirmed SARS-CoV-2 infection or an uninfected control (not recorded which). The rearrangement links TRBV12-3 or TRBV12-4 to TRBJ2-3; D could derive from TRBD1 or TRBD2 (5 bases each). What was sequenced was whole blood. The CDR3 nucleotides are TGTGCCAGCAGTCCAGACCTCCGGGACGCCTTGTATACGCAGTATTTT. Translating gives CASSPDLRDALYTQYF.